One and the same sample provided the 12 T cell receptor beta chains below, sequenced in a study of T cells in pancreatic ductal adenocarcinoma. Selected pancreatic ductal adenocarcinoma patients had undergone surgery without neoadjuvant therapy. Profiled with immunoSEQ multiplex PCR; TCRdb holds only in-frame clones, not every one. The sample carries about 9,400 clones, roughly 70% recorded once. Specimen: pancreatic tumor tissue. Receptors originate from a human donor with pancreatic ductal adenocarcinoma.

This chain joins TRBV28 and TRBJ2-7, with TRBD2 as a possible D gene (6 bases). V lost 6 bases and J lost 5, with 17 bases in between. The CDR3 runs 14 residues. Germline V gene lookup returns CDR1 MDHEN and CDR2 SYDVKM. The DNA of the CDR3 is TGTGCCAGCAGCGAAAGACTAGTAATACACGAGCAGTACTTC. Translating gives CASSERLVIHEQYF.

The J gene is TRBJ1-1, the V gene TRBV5-1; TRBD1 matches at 7 bases. CDR3 size: 15 residues. The germline gives CDR1 SGHRS, CDR2 YFSETQ. J gave up 1 base and V 3 bases, and 6 bases lay outside the gene matches. CDR3 sequence reads: CASSSDRVQNTEAFF. The CDR3 DNA sequence: TGCGCCAGCAGCTCTGACAGGGTACAGAACACTGAAGCTTTCTTT.

This clone has just a few counts. V and J are TRBV27 and TRBJ1-2; D gene unclear. The V gene lost 4 bases and the J gene lost 7 bases, with 10 bases spanning the gap. This CDR3 region has 12 residues. Germline V lookup: CDR1 MNHEY, CDR2 SMNVEV (reference sequence). The CDR3 DNA reads as TGTGCCAGCAGTTCGTCTCCGGCTGGCTACACCTTC. Residues: CASSSSPAGYTF.

The CDR3 bases are TGTGCCAGCAGTTTCAGGACCCCGTTAGCTGAAGCTTTCTTT. This encodes CASSFRTPLAEAFF. The gene calls are TRBV7-9 and TRBJ1-1, with D unclear. The CDR3 totals 14 residues. V gave up 6 bases and J gave up 6 bases, with 17 bases separating them. CDR1 and CDR2 (germline): SEHNR, FQNEAQ (reference sequence).

The V and J genes are TRBV2 and TRBJ2-3; 7 bases agree with TRBD1. The CDR3 runs 14 residues. V gave up 7 bases and J gave up 5 bases; unmatched junction bases: 9. Per germline, CDR1 SNHLY and CDR2 FYNNEI. As DNA, the CDR3 is TGTGCCAGCATTGGACAGGAGGCGATAGATACGCAGTATTTT. This gives the protein CASIGQEAIDTQYF.

J is TRBJ1-6 and V is TRBV6-5, with D perhaps TRBD1 (5 bases). The CDR3 length is 15 residues. V lost 6 bases, J lost 1 base, and 10 bases lay in between. Germline V CDR1 and CDR2: MNHEY, SVGAGI. This CDR3 is CASSLGGSYNSPLHF. The CDR3 nucleotides are TGTGCCAGCAGCCTTGGGGGGTCCTATAATTCACCCCTCCACTTT.

The chain joins TRBV28 to TRBJ1-1; 8 bases line up with TRBD1. The CDR3 extends over 13 amino acids. The germline CDR1 and CDR2 sequences are MDHEN and SYDVKM. V trimming: 5 bases; J trimming: 11 bases; junction bases outside the gene matches: 10. DNA of the CDR3: TGTGCCAGCAGTCTCCCCCAGGGGGCTCGGGCTTTCTTT. Its translation is CASSLPQGARAFF.

This clone is labeled medium-sized. This chain connects TRBV28 to TRBJ1-2; no firm D call. V was shortened by 1 base and J by 6 bases, with 12 bases between the two germline ends. Looked up from germline, CDR1 is MDHEN and CDR2 is SYDVKM. The CDR3 is made up of 14 amino acids. In nucleotides, the CDR3 is TGTGCCAGCAGTTTATCCTATCCAGTTGATGGCTACACCTTC. Its translation: CASSLSYPVDGYTF.

The V gene is TRBV11-3, the J gene TRBJ2-1; 8 nucleotides match TRBD2. This CDR3 is built from 15 residues. The junction had 7 bases not matched to a gene; V was cut back by 0 bases and J by 9 bases. Germline V lookup: CDR1 SGHNT, CDR2 YENEEA. DNA for the CDR3: TGTGCCAGCAGCTTAGATCAGCGGGAGTTGGGTGAGCAGTTCTTC. This gives the protein CASSLDQRELGEQFF.

The rearrangement uses TRBV5-4 and TRBJ2-5; 11 positions agree with TRBD2. CDR3 length: 15 residues. Germline values: CDR1 SGHNT, CDR2 YYREEE (reference sequence). The junction had 4 bases not matched to a gene; V was cut back by 2 bases and J by 4 bases. CDR3 in DNA: TGTGCCAGCAGCTTACGGCTAGCGGGGGGAGAGACCCAGTACTTC. This codes for CASSLRLAGGETQYF.

Only a few counts were recorded for this clone. The chain couples TRBV2 to TRBJ2-1; the match to TRBD2 covers 7 bases. The CDR3 covers 16 residues. CDR1 and CDR2 (germline): SNHLY, FYNNEI. Trimming removed 6 bases from V and 6 bases from J; junction bases left unmatched: 14. Written as DNA, the CDR3 is TGTGCCAGCAGAGATGATACAGGACTAGTGCTCAATGAGCAGTTCTTC. This encodes CASRDDTGLVLNEQFF. Full variable domain (missing parts from reference TRBV2 and TRBJ2-1): EPEVTQTPSHQVTQMGQEVILRCVPISNHLYFYWYRQILGQKVEFLVSFYNNEISEKSEIFDDQFSVERPDGSNFTLKIRSTKLEDSAMYFCASRDDTGLVLNEQFFGPGTRLTVL.

Worth noting for this clone: Germline is not matched at one junction end, which may reflect a read error. CDR3 loop: CASTVGGIMNTEAFF. The CDR3 bases are TGTGCCAGCACCGTAGGGGGGATTATGAACACTGAAGCTTTCTTT. This chain uses TRBV9 with TRBJ1-1, with a tentative D call TRBD1 (6 bases). CDR3 length: 15 amino acids. Germline CDR1 and CDR2: SGDLS and YYNGEE.